The clone carrying this T cell receptor beta chain was detected ten times or more. TCRdb re-derived calls from the RT-PCR reads in MiXCR, one entry per CDR3 protein. The table records nearly 20,000 distinct CDR3 sequences, around 4.5% of them present only once. This entry is derived from a study of patients and donors after allogeneic stem cell transplantation. CDR3 length equals 15 residues. V was trimmed by 0 bases and J by 8 bases, leaving 14 bases between them. CDR1 and CDR2 (germline): SGDLS, YYNGEE. This receptor was taken from a human donor who was either an allogeneic HSCT recipient or a stem cell or donor lymphocyte infusion donor (not recorded which). It is not recorded whose cells these are; they may come from a transplant donor. Sequencing was carried out using blood, either unsorted or a sorted T cell fraction (not recorded which). V is TRBV9 and J is TRBJ1-4; D is perhaps TRBD1 (6 bases). The CDR3 DNA follows: TGTGCCAGCAGCGTAGGACCTCGGGGACAAGAAAAACTGTTTTTT. As protein: CASSVGPRGQEKLFF.